These T cell receptor beta chains were read from a single sample in a study of identical twins. TCRdb reanalysed the 5' RACE reads using MiXCR and keeps one entry per CDR3 protein. The sample yields some 1,700,000 distinct CDR3 sequences, more than 30% seen once. The sequenced sample consisted of cord blood. The receptors shown here come from a newborn girl in good health. CDR3s include the opening cysteine and the closing phenylalanine or tryptophan. The D gene is left open where the match is weak. Clone sizes are given selectively: once, few, many, or a class where the clone is expanded.

DNA | CDR3 | size | V | D | J
TGTGCCAGCAGTTCTCCCGGGACAGGGGGGAAGAGGCAGTACTTC | CASSSPGTGGKRQYF | few | TRBV28 | TRBD1 | TRBJ2-5
TGCGCCAGCAGCCAAGTTAGGACTGCTCCAAAGGGGTATAATGAAAAACTGTTTTTT | CASSQVRTAPKGYNEKLFF | - | TRBV4-1 | - | TRBJ1-4
TGTGCCAGCAGAACCGACCAGGGGCGGCTATCCTACGAGCAGTACTTC | CASRTDQGRLSYEQYF | few | TRBV6-2/TRBV6-3 | - | TRBJ2-7
TGCAGTGCTAGAGATGGGACTCGCTACGAGCAGTACTTC | CSARDGTRYEQYF | few | TRBV20-1 | - | TRBJ2-7
TGTGCCAGCAGTTTAATCAGCGGGAGATGGTCAGATACGCAGTATTTT | CASSLISGRWSDTQYF | - | TRBV28 | TRBD2 | TRBJ2-3
TGTGCCAGCAGTTTCTTACAGGGAAGTGAGCAGTTCTTC | CASSFLQGSEQFF | - | TRBV6-5 | - | TRBJ2-1
TGTGCCAGCAGTAAGACGGAAGAGCCCCAGTACTTC | CASSKTEEPQYF | - | TRBV25-1 | - | TRBJ2-5
TGTGCCAGCAGCTTAGGTGGATCTAGCTCCGAGCAGTACTTC | CASSLGGSSSEQYF | - | TRBV7-2 | - | TRBJ2-7
TGTGCCACCCTCCTAGCGTCTCCACTCGCAGATACGCAGTATTTT | CATLLASPLADTQYF | few | TRBV10-3 | - | TRBJ2-3
TGTGCCAGCAGTTTAAGAGGACAGGGCAGCTCCTACGAGCAGTACTTC | CASSLRGQGSSYEQYF | - | TRBV27 | TRBD1 | TRBJ2-7
TGTGCCAGCAGTTTAGGGGGACAGGGACTTTCCGGCTACACCTTC | CASSLGGQGLSGYTF | few | TRBV28 | TRBD1 | TRBJ1-2
TGTGCCAGCAGTGTGGGCAGGACCACCGGGGAGCTGTTTTTT | CASSVGRTTGELFF | - | TRBV2 | - | TRBJ2-2
TGTGCCAGCAGCTTAGGAGCTACTGGCTACACCTTC | CASSLGATGYTF | few | TRBV7-2 | - | TRBJ1-2
TGTGCCAGCAGCTTAGTACTCAACCGGGACACCCAAGAGACCCAGTACTTC | CASSLVLNRDTQETQYF | - | TRBV7-9 | - | TRBJ2-5
TGTGCCAGCAGCTTCGAGCGTGGGTTTGAGCAGTTCTTC | CASSFERGFEQFF | few | TRBV7-2 | - | TRBJ2-1
TGTGCCAGCAGCCCGTCCCTAAGGGGGGGCGTTGGGGAGACCCAGTACTTC | CASSPSLRGGVGETQYF | few | TRBV12-3/TRBV12-4 | - | TRBJ2-5
TGCAGTGCCGCAAAACCGGGACTAGCGGGGGGGTTCTTC | CSAAKPGLAGGFF | few | TRBV20-1 | TRBD2 | TRBJ2-1
TGTGCCAGCAGTCGACTATACAATGAGCAGTACTTC | CASSRLYNEQYF | many | TRBV27 | - | TRBJ2-7
TGTGCCAGCAGCTTCCGGGACAGGGCCTTCTCCTACGAGCAGTACTTC | CASSFRDRAFSYEQYF | few | TRBV5-6 | TRBD1 | TRBJ2-7
TGTGCCAGCAACCGGGACACCACAGATACGCAGTATTTT | CASNRDTTDTQYF | - | TRBV6-6 | - | TRBJ2-3
TGTGCCAGCAGTCCGGGACAGGGATTGGGGACAGAGACGCAGTATTTT | CASSPGQGLGTETQYF | - | TRBV28 | TRBD1 | TRBJ2-3
TGTGCCAGCAGTTTTCTTCGTTACAATGAGCAGTACTTC | CASSFLRYNEQYF | few | TRBV12-3/TRBV12-4 | - | TRBJ2-7
TGTGCCAGCAGCCCCTCCTGGACTAGCGGGGGGGGAGATACGCAGTATTTT | CASSPSWTSGGGDTQYF | - | TRBV11-2 | TRBD2 | TRBJ2-3
TGTGCCAGCATCAAACCGGAGGGCGCTAAAGATACGCAGTATTTT | CASIKPEGAKDTQYF | - | TRBV6-6 | - | TRBJ2-3
TGCAGTGCTAGGGGACTATCGAACACCGGGGAGCTGTTTTTT | CSARGLSNTGELFF | few | TRBV20-1 | TRBD2 | TRBJ2-2
TGTGCCAGCAGTTCGAGGACAGGTCACACTGAAGCTTTCTTT | CASSSRTGHTEAFF | few | TRBV6-5 | TRBD1 | TRBJ1-1
TGTGCCAGCAGTGAGTCCAGGTTGGGCACAGATACGCAGTATTTT | CASSESRLGTDTQYF | - | TRBV6-1 | - | TRBJ2-3
TGTGCCTGGAAACTAGAGGGGACCCTCTATGGCTACACCTTC | CAWKLEGTLYGYTF | - | TRBV30 | - | TRBJ1-2
TGCGCCAGCAGCCAACCCGCCACCTCCTACGAGCAGTACTTC | CASSQPATSYEQYF | many | TRBV4-1 | - | TRBJ2-7
TGTGCCAGCTCGAGACTAGCGGCAGATACGCAGTATTTT | CASSRLAADTQYF | many | TRBV18 | TRBD2 | TRBJ2-3
TGTGCCAGCAGCTTTGACAGGGAGAATGGCTACACCTTC | CASSFDRENGYTF | many | TRBV7-9 | TRBD1 | TRBJ1-2
TGCAGTGCTAGAGATAGCGACTCCTACAATGAGCAGTACTTC | CSARDSDSYNEQYF | - | TRBV20-1 | - | TRBJ2-7
TGCAGTGCTGCCCCTGCCCGTGGGACAGGGAAAAGCACAGATACGCAGTATTTT | CSAAPARGTGKSTDTQYF | once | TRBV20-1 | TRBD1 | TRBJ2-3
TGTGCCAGCAGTGATGGTAGGGGGTCCTCACCCCTCCACTTT | CASSDGRGSSPLHF | - | TRBV25-1 | - | TRBJ1-6
TGTGCCAGCAGCGTGGGTATCAGCACAGATACGCAGTATTTT | CASSVGISTDTQYF | - | TRBV5-6 | - | TRBJ2-3
TGTGCCAGCAGTTACTCGAGAGGGGGGCCGGAGACCCAGTACTTC | CASSYSRGGPETQYF | few | TRBV6-6 | - | TRBJ2-5
TGTGCCATCAGTGAGAGACAGGGGGCGATGGGGAAAACTGAAGCTTTCTTT | CAISERQGAMGKTEAFF | few | TRBV10-3 | TRBD1 | TRBJ1-1
TGTGCCAGCAGCTTGGTCGGGGACCGCATGCCCCAGCATTTT | CASSLVGDRMPQHF | - | TRBV5-8 | - | TRBJ1-5
TGTGCCAGCAGCGCGCGGACTAGCGGGAGGATATATGAGCAGTTCTTC | CASSARTSGRIYEQFF | - | TRBV9 | TRBD2 | TRBJ2-1
TGTGCCAGCAGCTCCCGGGGGTCTCGGAATGGGGAGACCCAGTACTTC | CASSSRGSRNGETQYF | - | TRBV14 | - | TRBJ2-5
TGTGCCAGCAGCTCCCTCGTTTCATCAGGGGAGCTGTTTTTT | CASSSLVSSGELFF | - | TRBV7-2 | - | TRBJ2-2
TGTGCCAGCAGTTTACGGGCTAGCGGGAGGACCTACGAGCAGTACTTC | CASSLRASGRTYEQYF | few | TRBV27 | TRBD2 | TRBJ2-7
TGTGCCAGCAGCCTGGGACAGGGATTGACTGAAGCTTTCTTT | CASSLGQGLTEAFF | - | TRBV4-2 | TRBD1 | TRBJ1-1